This TCR beta chain comes out of a study of blood T cell repertoires in COVID-19. Study-wide background: Samples came from the United States, Italy and Spain, spanning acute and convalescent COVID-19. In each case, the material was cDNA or gDNA derived from T cells, B-cell-depleted T cells, or PBMCs.

From germline, CDR1 is SQVTM and CDR2 ANQGSEA. The CDR3 length is 13 residues. The junction had 5 bases not matched to a gene; V was cut back by 1 base and J by 6 bases. Per the original methods: Reference gene primer amplification gave estimated nucleated cell counts. Libraries were prepared by immunoSEQ multiplex PCR; TCRdb keeps only in-frame clonotypes and omits some of them. From that table come the V and J calls and clone size; the DNA was used to work out D and trimming. This sample has approximately 74,000 clones, with about four fifths found just once. The receptor was derived from a woman at least 80 years old with active or convalescent COVID-19. The sequenced material came from peripheral blood. The V and J genes are TRBV29-1 and TRBJ1-2; 7 bases are a match to TRBD1. The CDR3 DNA is TGCAGCGTTGAAGGACAGGGTGGCCATGGCTACACCTTC. It codes for CSVEGQGGHGYTF. Full variable domain (rest looked up from reference TRBV29-1 and TRBJ1-2): SAVISQKPSRDICQRGTSLTIQCQVDSQVTMMFWYRQQPGQSLTLIATANQGSEATYESGFVIDKFPISRPNLTFSTLTVSNMSPEDSSIYLCSVEGQGGHGYTFGSGTRLTVV.